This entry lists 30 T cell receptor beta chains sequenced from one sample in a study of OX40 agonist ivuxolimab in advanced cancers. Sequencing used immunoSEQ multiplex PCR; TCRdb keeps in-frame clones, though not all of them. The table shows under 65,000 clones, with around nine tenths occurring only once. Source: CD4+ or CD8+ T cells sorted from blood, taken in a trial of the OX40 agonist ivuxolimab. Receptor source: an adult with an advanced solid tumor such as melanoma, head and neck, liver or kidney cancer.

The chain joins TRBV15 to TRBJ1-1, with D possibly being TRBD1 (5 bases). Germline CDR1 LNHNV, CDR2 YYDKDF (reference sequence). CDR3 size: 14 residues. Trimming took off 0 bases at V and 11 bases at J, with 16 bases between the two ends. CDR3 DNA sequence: TGTGCCACCAGCAGAGACCAATACGAGGGGAGGGCTTTCTTT. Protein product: CATSRDQYEGRAFF.

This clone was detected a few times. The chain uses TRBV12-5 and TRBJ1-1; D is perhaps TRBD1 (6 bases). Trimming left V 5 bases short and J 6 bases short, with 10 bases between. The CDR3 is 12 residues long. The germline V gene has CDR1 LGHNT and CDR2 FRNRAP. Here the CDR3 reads CASGPRQAEAFF. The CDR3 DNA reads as TGTGCTAGTGGTCCCCGACAGGCTGAAGCTTTCTTT.

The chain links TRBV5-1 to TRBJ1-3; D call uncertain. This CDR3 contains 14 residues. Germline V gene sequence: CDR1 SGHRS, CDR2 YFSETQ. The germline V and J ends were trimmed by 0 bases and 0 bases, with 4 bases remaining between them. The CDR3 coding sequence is TGCGCCAGCAGCTTGGCTAGCTCTGGAAACACCATATATTTT. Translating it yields CASSLASSGNTIYF.

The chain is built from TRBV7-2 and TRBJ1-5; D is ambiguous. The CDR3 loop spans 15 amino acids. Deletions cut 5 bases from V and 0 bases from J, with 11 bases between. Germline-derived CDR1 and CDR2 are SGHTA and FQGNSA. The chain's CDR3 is CASSGDPYSNQPQHF. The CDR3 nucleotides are TGTGCCAGCAGCGGCGACCCGTATAGCAATCAGCCCCAGCATTTT.

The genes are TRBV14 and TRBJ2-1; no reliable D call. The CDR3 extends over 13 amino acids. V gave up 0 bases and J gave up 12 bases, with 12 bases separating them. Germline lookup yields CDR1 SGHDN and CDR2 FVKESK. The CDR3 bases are TGTGCCAGCAGCCAAGATCGCCGACAAGGGCAGTTCTTC. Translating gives CASSQDRRQGQFF.

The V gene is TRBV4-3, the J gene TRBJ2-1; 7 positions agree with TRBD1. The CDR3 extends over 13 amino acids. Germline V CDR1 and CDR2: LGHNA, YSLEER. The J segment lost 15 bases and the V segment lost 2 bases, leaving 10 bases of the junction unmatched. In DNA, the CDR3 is TGCGCCAGCAGCCAAAGTAGGACAGGAGGAGCGTTCTTC. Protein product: CASSQSRTGGAFF.

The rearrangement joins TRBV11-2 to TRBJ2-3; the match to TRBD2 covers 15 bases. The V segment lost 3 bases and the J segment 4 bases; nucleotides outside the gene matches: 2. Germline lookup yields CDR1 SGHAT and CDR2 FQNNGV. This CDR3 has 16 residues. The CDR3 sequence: CASSLRTSGGADTQYF. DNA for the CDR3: TGTGCCAGCAGCTTGAGGACTAGCGGGGGGGCAGATACGCAGTATTTT.

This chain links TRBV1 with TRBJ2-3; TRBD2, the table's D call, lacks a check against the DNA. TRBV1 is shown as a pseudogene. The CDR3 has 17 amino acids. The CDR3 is CTRLSGGKVTLPDTQYF. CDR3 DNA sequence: TGCACCAGACTCAGCGGGGGGAAGGTCACCCTCCCAGATACGCAGTATTTT.

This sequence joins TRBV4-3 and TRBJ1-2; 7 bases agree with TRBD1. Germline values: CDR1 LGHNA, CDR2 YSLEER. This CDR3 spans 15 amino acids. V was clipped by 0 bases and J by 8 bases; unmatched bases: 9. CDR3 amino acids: CASSQDIGQGGGYTF. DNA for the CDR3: TGCGCCAGCAGCCAAGATATCGGGCAGGGGGGAGGCTACACCTTC.

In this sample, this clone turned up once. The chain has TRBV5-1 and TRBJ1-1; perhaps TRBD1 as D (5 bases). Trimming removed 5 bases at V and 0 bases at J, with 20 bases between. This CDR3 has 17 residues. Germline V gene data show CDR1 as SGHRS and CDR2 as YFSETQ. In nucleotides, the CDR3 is TGCGCCAGCAGATGGGGGTGGGGTTCCAGCATGAACACTGAAGCTTTCTTT. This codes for CASRWGWGSSMNTEAFF.

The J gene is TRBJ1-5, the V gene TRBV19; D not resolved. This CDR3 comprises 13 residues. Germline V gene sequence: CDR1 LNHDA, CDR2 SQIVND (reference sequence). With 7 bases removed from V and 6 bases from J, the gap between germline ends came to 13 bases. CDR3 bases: TGTGCCAGTAAGACCACCGGCGGTCAGCCCCAGCATTTT. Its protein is CASKTTGGQPQHF.

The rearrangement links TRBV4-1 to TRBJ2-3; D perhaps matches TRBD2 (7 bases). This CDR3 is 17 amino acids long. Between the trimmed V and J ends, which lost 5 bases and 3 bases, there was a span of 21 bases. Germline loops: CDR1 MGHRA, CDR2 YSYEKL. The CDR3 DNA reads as TGCGCCAGCAGCTCCCGAGGGGGGGGGCGAAGAACAGATACGCAGTATTTT. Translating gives CASSSRGGGRRTDTQYF.

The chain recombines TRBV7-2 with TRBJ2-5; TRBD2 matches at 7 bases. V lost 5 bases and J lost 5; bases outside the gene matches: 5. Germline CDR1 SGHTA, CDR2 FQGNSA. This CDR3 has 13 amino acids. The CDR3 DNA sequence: TGTGCCAGCAGCCGGGGGAGGGGCGAGACCCAGTACTTC. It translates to CASSRGRGETQYF.

The CDR3: CAREGQGQTQYF. As DNA, the CDR3 is TGTGCCCGAGAGGGCCAGGGCCAGACCCAGTACTTC. The chain has TRBV2 and TRBJ2-5; D assignment may be TRBD1 or TRBD2 (5 bases each). Germline V gives CDR1 SNHLY, CDR2 FYNNEI. This CDR3 contains 12 residues. The V and J ends lost 11 bases and 6 bases respectively, with 16 bases between them.

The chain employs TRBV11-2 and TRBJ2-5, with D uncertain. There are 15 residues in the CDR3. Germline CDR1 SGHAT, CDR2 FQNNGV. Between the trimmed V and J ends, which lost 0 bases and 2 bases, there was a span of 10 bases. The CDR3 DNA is TGTGCCAGCAGCTTAGATGGAGTAGGACAAGAGACCCAGTACTTC. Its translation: CASSLDGVGQETQYF.

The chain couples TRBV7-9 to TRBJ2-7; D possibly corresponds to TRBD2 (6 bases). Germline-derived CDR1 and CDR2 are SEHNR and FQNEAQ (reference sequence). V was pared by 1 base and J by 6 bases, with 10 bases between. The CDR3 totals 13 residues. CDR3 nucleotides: TGTGCCAGCAGCTTAGGCGGGGAGGTCGAGCAGTACTTC. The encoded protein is CASSLGGEVEQYF. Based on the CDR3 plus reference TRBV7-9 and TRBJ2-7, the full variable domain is DTGVSQNPRHKITKRGQNVTFRCDPISEHNRLYWYRQTLGQGPEFLTYFQNEAQLEKSRLLSDRFSAERPKGSFSTLEIQRTEQGDSAMYLCASSLGGEVEQYFGPGTRLTVT.

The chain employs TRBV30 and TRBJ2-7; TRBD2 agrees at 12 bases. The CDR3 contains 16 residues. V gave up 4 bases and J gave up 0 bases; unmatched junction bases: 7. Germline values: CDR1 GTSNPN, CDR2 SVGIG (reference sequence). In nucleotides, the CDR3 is TGTGCCTGGACTCTAGCGGGGGGGGCTAGCTCCTACGAGCAGTACTTC. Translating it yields CAWTLAGGASSYEQYF.

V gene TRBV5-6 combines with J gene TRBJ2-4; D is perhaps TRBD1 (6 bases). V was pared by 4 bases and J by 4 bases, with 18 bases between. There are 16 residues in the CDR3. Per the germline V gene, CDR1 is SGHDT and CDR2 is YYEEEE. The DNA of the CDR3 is TGTGCCAGCAGCCGCCAACCAGGGGACCTAAAAAACATTCAGTACTTC. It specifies CASSRQPGDLKNIQYF.

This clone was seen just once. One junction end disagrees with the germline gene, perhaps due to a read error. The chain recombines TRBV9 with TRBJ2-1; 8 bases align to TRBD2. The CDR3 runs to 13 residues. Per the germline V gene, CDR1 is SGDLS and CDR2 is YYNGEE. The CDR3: CASSAERGTSTVF. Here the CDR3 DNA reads TGTGCCAGCAGCGCCGAGCGGGGGACGTCTACGGTCTTC.

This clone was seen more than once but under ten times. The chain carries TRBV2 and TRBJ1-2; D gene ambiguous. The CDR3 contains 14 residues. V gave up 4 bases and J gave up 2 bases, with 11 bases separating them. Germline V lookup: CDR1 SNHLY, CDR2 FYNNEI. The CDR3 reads CASSGRDVNYGYTF. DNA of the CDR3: TGTGCCAGCAGTGGGCGGGATGTAAACTATGGCTACACCTTC.

CDR3 nucleotide sequence: TGCGCCAGCAGCGTGCACAGGGGCTCCTACGAGCAGTACTTC. This encodes CASSVHRGSYEQYF. This chain links TRBV5-1 with TRBJ2-7, with 7 nucleotides matching TRBD1. Germline V gene data show CDR1 as SGHRS and CDR2 as YFSETQ. J was trimmed by 0 bases and V by 4 bases; bases with no gene match: 4. The CDR3 has 14 residues.

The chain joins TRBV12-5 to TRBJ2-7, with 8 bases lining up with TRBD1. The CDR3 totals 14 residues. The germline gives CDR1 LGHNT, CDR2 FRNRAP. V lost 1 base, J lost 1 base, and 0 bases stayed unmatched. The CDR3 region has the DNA TGTGCTAGTGGTTTGGGACAGGGGTCCTACGAGCAGTACTTC. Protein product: CASGLGQGSYEQYF.

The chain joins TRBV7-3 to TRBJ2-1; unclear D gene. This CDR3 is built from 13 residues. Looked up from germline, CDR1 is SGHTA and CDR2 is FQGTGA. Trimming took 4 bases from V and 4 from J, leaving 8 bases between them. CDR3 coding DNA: TGTGCCAGCAGCTCCCACCAATACAATGAGCAGTTCTTC. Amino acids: CASSSHQYNEQFF.

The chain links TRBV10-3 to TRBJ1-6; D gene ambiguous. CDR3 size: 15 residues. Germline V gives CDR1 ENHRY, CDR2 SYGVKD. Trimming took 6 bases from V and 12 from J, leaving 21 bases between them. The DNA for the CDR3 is TGTGCCATCAGGGGGTCTCCTGGGAGAGGTGAACCCCTCCACTTT. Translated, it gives CAIRGSPGRGEPLHF.

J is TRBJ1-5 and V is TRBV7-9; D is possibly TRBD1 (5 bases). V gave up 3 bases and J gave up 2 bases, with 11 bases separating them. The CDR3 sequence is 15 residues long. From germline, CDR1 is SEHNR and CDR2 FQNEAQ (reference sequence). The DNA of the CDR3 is TGTGCCAGCAGCTTGGGCAGGGAGGGCAATCAGCCCCAGCATTTT. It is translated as CASSLGREGNQPQHF. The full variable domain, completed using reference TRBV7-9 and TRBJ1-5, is DTGVSQNPRHKITKRGQNVTFRCDPISEHNRLYWYRQTLGQGPEFLTYFQNEAQLEKSRLLSDRFSAERPKGSFSTLEIQRTEQGDSAMYLCASSLGREGNQPQHFGDGTRLSIL.

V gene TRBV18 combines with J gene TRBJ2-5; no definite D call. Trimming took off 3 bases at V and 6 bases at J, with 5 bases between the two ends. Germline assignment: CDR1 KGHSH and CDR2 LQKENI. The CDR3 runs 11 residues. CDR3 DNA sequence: TGTGCCAGCTCACCCTCCAAGACCCAGTACTTC. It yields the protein CASSPSKTQYF.

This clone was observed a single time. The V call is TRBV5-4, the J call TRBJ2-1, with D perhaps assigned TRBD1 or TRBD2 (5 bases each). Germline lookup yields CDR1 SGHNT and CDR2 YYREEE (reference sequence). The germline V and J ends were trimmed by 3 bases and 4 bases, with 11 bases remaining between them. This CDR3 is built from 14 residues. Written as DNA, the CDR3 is TGTGCCAGCAGCTCGGGGACCTCATACAATGAGCAGTTCTTC. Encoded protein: CASSSGTSYNEQFF.

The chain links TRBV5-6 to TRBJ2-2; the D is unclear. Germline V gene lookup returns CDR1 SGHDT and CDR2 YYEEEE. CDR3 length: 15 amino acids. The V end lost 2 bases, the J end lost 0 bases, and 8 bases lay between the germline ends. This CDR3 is CASSFAGANTGELFF. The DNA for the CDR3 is TGTGCCAGCAGCTTTGCAGGAGCGAACACCGGGGAGCTGTTTTTT.

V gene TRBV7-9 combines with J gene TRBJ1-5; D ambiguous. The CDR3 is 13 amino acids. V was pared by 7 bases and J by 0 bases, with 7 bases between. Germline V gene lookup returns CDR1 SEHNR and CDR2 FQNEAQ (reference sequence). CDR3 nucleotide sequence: TGTGCCAGCACCGGCGTTAGCAATCAGCCCCAGCATTTT. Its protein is CASTGVSNQPQHF.

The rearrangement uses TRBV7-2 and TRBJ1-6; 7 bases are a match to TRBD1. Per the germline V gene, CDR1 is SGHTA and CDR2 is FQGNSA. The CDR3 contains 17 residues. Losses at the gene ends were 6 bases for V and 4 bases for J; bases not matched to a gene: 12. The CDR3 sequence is CASRDPSTGFYNSPLHF. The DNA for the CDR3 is TGTGCCAGCAGGGACCCCTCGACAGGGTTTTATAATTCACCCCTCCACTTT.